What follows are 29 T cell receptor beta chains derived from one specimen sequenced in a study of somatic mutations in cytotoxic T cells in rheumatoid arthritis. Generated by immunoSEQ multiplex PCR, the TCRdb table keeps only in-frame clones and is missing some. Here the sample spans some 30,000 clones, approximately 86% being singletons. The source material was CD8+ T cells sorted from blood. The receptor set was obtained from an adult with rheumatoid arthritis.

V is TRBV19 and J is TRBJ2-2, with D maybe TRBD2 (6 bases). This CDR3 has 18 amino acids. Germline lookup yields CDR1 LNHDA and CDR2 SQIVND (reference sequence). Trimming took off 0 bases at V and 0 bases at J, with 14 bases between the two ends. CDR3 sequence: CASSIDLFGGPNTGELFF. CDR3 coding DNA: TGTGCCAGTAGTATAGATCTATTCGGAGGGCCGAACACCGGGGAGCTGTTTTTT.

This chain joins TRBV15 and TRBJ1-6; 9 bases fit TRBD1. J lost 14 bases, V lost 4 bases, and 30 bases had no gene match. CDR1 and CDR2 (germline): LNHNV, YYDKDF (reference sequence). The CDR3 has 21 residues. CDR3 coding DNA: TGTGCCACCAGCACAATTACCCCCGGGGACAGGGTGGAGATATCTCCTATGGCCCTCCACTTT. It yields the protein CATSTITPGDRVEISPMALHF.

The genes are TRBV30 and TRBJ2-3; tentative D call: TRBD2 (6 bases). This CDR3 has 14 residues. The ends were cut back, 0 bases at V and 3 bases at J, with 10 bases in the middle. Germline V gene sequence: CDR1 GTSNPN, CDR2 SVGIG (reference sequence). CDR3 amino acids: CAWSVSSGTDTQYF. CDR3 bases: TGTGCCTGGAGTGTATCCAGCGGGACAGATACGCAGTATTTT.

The V gene is TRBV6-5, the J gene TRBJ2-3; D possibly matches TRBD1 or TRBD2 (5 bases each). The CDR3 has 16 amino acids. CDR1 is MNHEY, CDR2 SVGAGI, per germline. Trimming cost V 2 bases and J 0 bases, with 12 bases left between them. DNA of the CDR3: TGTGCCAGCAGTTACGGGACGATCGGCAGCACAGATACGCAGTATTTT. Translating it yields CASSYGTIGSTDTQYF.

This chain uses TRBV6-5 with TRBJ2-7; no clear D gene. The CDR3 spans 15 residues. V gave up 6 bases and J gave up 0 bases, with 15 bases separating them. Germline loops: CDR1 MNHEY, CDR2 SVGAGI. The CDR3 coding sequence is TGTGCCAGCAGGCCCTGGGCGGCAAGCTCCTACGAGCAGTACTTC. It encodes CASRPWAASSYEQYF.

The chain carries TRBV7-9 and TRBJ1-1; D might be TRBD1 (5 bases). V was trimmed by 5 bases and J by 0 bases, leaving 10 bases between them. The length of the CDR3 is 14 residues. Germline V lookup: CDR1 SEHNR, CDR2 FQNEAQ (reference sequence). The CDR3 coding sequence is TGTGCCAGCAGCACAGGTTACATGAACACTGAAGCTTTCTTT. Its translation: CASSTGYMNTEAFF.

The V gene is TRBV5-1, the J gene TRBJ2-7; TRBD2 agrees at 12 bases. The V gene end was trimmed by 4 bases and the J gene end by 4 bases; junction bases not matched to a gene: 6. The CDR3 totals 15 residues. CDR1 and CDR2 (germline): SGHRS, YFSETQ. The CDR3 DNA sequence: TGCGCCAGCAGCGGGTGGACTAGCGGGATTTACGAGCAGTACTTC. It translates to CASSGWTSGIYEQYF.

V and J are TRBV10-3 and TRBJ2-5, with D perhaps matching TRBD2 (5 bases). Germline V lookup: CDR1 ENHRY, CDR2 SYGVKD. Trimming removed 4 bases at V and 5 bases at J, with 17 bases between. CDR3 size: 15 residues. The CDR3 reads CAISGRFEGPETQYF. The CDR3 DNA is TGTGCCATCAGTGGTCGGTTCGAGGGCCCGGAGACCCAGTACTTC.

This rearrangement joins TRBV9 to TRBJ2-7, with D possibly TRBD2 on 6 matching bases. The ends were cut back, 0 bases at V and 4 bases at J, with 14 bases in the middle. The germline CDR1 and CDR2 sequences are SGDLS and YYNGEE. This CDR3 is built from 15 residues. In DNA, the CDR3 is TGTGCCAGCAGCGTAGCCGGAGGGCCTGGGTACGAGCAGTACTTC. It translates to CASSVAGGPGYEQYF. The whole variable domain, remainder taken from reference TRBV9 and TRBJ2-7, is DSGVTQTPKHLITATGQRVTLRCSPRSGDLSVYWYQQSLDQGLQFLIQYYNGEERAKGNILERFSAQQFPDLHSELNLSSLELGDSALYFCASSVAGGPGYEQYFGPGTRLTVT.

This clone was seen more than once but under ten times. The gene calls are TRBV19 and TRBJ1-1; a possible D gene is TRBD1 (5 bases). Per the germline V gene, CDR1 is LNHDA and CDR2 is SQIVND (reference sequence). Trimming took off 6 bases at V and 1 base at J, with 15 bases between the two ends. The CDR3 is 15 residues long. In DNA form, the CDR3 reads TGTGCCAGTAGCCCCGATCGGGGACGGAACACTGAAGCTTTCTTT. It yields the protein CASSPDRGRNTEAFF.

Only a few counts were recorded for this clone. The chain has TRBV6-6 and TRBJ2-1; D is unclear. Germline V gene lookup returns CDR1 MNHNY and CDR2 SVGAGI (reference sequence). The CDR3 consists of 11 residues. Trimming stripped 4 bases from V and 7 bases from J, with 5 bases between. CDR3 bases: TGTGCCAGCAGTTTCTCAAATGAGCAGTTCTTC. Its protein is CASSFSNEQFF.

The V and J genes are TRBV11-1 and TRBJ2-3; D might be TRBD2 (6 bases). CDR1 SGHAT and CDR2 FQDESV come from the germline V gene (reference sequence). V dropped 7 bases and J dropped 2 bases, with 10 bases sitting between them. The CDR3 consists of 13 residues. The CDR3 coding sequence is TGTGCCAGCACCGGGGGATACACAGATACGCAGTATTTT. Translated: CASTGGYTDTQYF. The full variable domain, with the rest looked up from reference TRBV11-1 and TRBJ2-3, is EAEVAQSPRYKITEKSQAVAFWCDPISGHATLYWYRQILGQGPELLVQFQDESVVDDSQLPKDRFSAERLKGVDSTLKIQPAELGDSAMYLCASTGGYTDTQYFGPGTRLTVL.

The V and J genes are TRBV7-3 and TRBJ2-7; 11 positions agree with TRBD1. V shed 4 bases and J 1 base; nucleotides not matched to a gene: 12. Looked up from germline, CDR1 is SGHTA and CDR2 is FQGTGA. The CDR3 is made up of 18 amino acids. This CDR3 reads CASSSGPGQGVGSYEQYF. The CDR3 region has the DNA TGTGCCAGCAGCTCGGGCCCGGGACAGGGGGTCGGTTCCTACGAGCAGTACTTC.

This sequence joins TRBV10-3 and TRBJ2-3; 7 bases match TRBD1. The V segment lost 5 bases and the J segment 1 base; nucleotides outside the gene matches: 12. This CDR3 region has 17 residues. Germline lookup yields CDR1 ENHRY and CDR2 SYGVKD. The CDR3 spells CAISPTEGDRGTDTQYF. The CDR3, as DNA: TGTGCCATCAGTCCCACCGAGGGGGACAGAGGCACAGATACGCAGTATTTT.

The sample holds one count of this clone. The chain couples TRBV5-4 to TRBJ2-3; TRBD2 might be the D (6 bases). This CDR3 spans 15 amino acids. The germline V gene encodes CDR1 SGHNT and CDR2 YYREEE (reference sequence). Trimming left V 0 bases short and J 0 bases short, with 8 bases between. The CDR3: CASSLGLASTDTQYF. The DNA for the CDR3 is TGTGCCAGCAGCTTGGGGCTAGCGAGCACAGATACGCAGTATTTT.

This clone was counted a single time. The chain has TRBV29-1 and TRBJ2-3; 8 bases match TRBD2. Germline values: CDR1 SQVTM, CDR2 ANQGSEA. Germline trimming cut 3 bases from V and 2 bases from J; bases unmatched to any gene: 10. The CDR3 sequence is 16 residues long. In DNA form, the CDR3 reads TGCAGCGTTGATGATCTAGCGGGCGAATCCACAGATACGCAGTATTTT. Its protein product is CSVDDLAGESTDTQYF.

This chain uses TRBV7-3 with TRBJ2-3, with 11 bases lining up with TRBD2. The CDR3 has 17 residues. From germline, CDR1 is SGHTA and CDR2 FQGTGA. V gave up 1 base and J gave up 2 bases; unmatched junction bases: 5. The chain's CDR3 is CASSLRIAGGPTDTQYF. The CDR3, as DNA: TGTGCCAGCAGCTTAAGGATAGCGGGAGGGCCCACAGATACGCAGTATTTT. The full variable domain, in which reference TRBV7-3 and TRBJ2-3 provide the parts outside the CDR3, is GAGVSQTPSNKVTEKGKYVELRCDPISGHTALYWYRQSLGQGPEFLIYFQGTGAADDSGLPNDRFFAVRPEGSVSTLKIQRTERGDSAVYLCASSLRIAGGPTDTQYFGPGTRLTVL.

Written as DNA, the CDR3 is TGTGCCAGCAGCTTAGGTGGGATTGGGGACGACGGCTACACCTTC. Encoded protein: CASSLGGIGDDGYTF. The chain has TRBV11-2 and TRBJ1-2; possible D gene TRBD1, 5 bases. CDR1 and CDR2 from the germline V gene are SGHAT and FQNNGV. This CDR3 has 15 residues. Between the trimmed V and J ends, which lost 1 base and 8 bases, there was a span of 17 bases.

This chain connects TRBV7-9 to TRBJ2-7; a weak D match, TRBD1 (5 bases). The germline V and J ends were trimmed by 4 bases and 5 bases, with 15 bases remaining between them. This CDR3 is built from 14 residues. Germline loops: CDR1 SEHNR, CDR2 FQNEAQ (reference sequence). Here the CDR3 DNA reads TGTGCCAGCAGCTCCTTGACAGAAGGGAACGAGCAGTACTTC. Protein product: CASSSLTEGNEQYF.

V usage is TRBV28 and J usage is TRBJ1-2; D remains ambiguous. The length of the CDR3 is 14 residues. From germline, CDR1 is MDHEN and CDR2 SYDVKM. V shed 2 bases and J shed 9 bases, with 16 bases lying between them. The chain's CDR3 is CASSLEQLPYRYTF. DNA of the CDR3: TGTGCCAGCAGTTTAGAACAACTACCTTATCGCTACACCTTC.

This clone was seen a single time. The chain combines TRBV7-9 with TRBJ2-1; 12 bases map to TRBD2. Trimming cost V 3 bases and J 6 bases; bases outside gene matches: 15. This CDR3 contains 19 residues. Germline-derived CDR1 and CDR2 are SEHNR and FQNEAQ (reference sequence). The DNA for the CDR3 is TGTGCCAGCAGCTTCGGGGCGCTAGCGGGAGGGGTCGGGAGCAATGAGCAGTTCTTC. It translates to CASSFGALAGGVGSNEQFF. The variable domain in full, with the rest retrieved from reference TRBV7-9 and TRBJ2-1, is DTGVSQNPRHKITKRGQNVTFRCDPISEHNRLYWYRQTLGQGPEFLTYFQNEAQLEKSRLLSDRFSAERPKGSFSTLEIQRTEQGDSAMYLCASSFGALAGGVGSNEQFFGPGTRLTVL.

This clone was observed a single time. The CDR3 spells CASTAEGEFSGANVLTF. Here the CDR3 DNA reads TGTGCCAGTACTGCGGAGGGAGAATTCTCTGGGGCCAACGTCCTGACTTTC. The chain uses TRBV19 and TRBJ2-6; a weak D match, TRBD2 (6 bases). Per the germline V gene, CDR1 is LNHDA and CDR2 is SQIVND (reference sequence). Trimming took 7 bases from V and 0 from J, leaving 16 bases between them. The CDR3 is made up of 17 amino acids.

J is TRBJ2-3 and V is TRBV7-3; D is ambiguous. Germline CDR1 SGHTA, CDR2 FQGTGA. This CDR3 spans 13 amino acids. Trimming removed 5 bases from V and 3 bases from J, with 9 bases in between. The CDR3 DNA reads TGTGCCAGCAGCGCCCAGGATACAGATACGCAGTATTTT. Translated: CASSAQDTDTQYF.

V gene TRBV7-9 combines with J gene TRBJ1-2; 8 nucleotides line up with TRBD1. Looked up from germline, CDR1 is SEHNR and CDR2 is FQNEAQ (reference sequence). The V and J ends lost 1 base and 4 bases, in that order; junction bases with no gene match: 2. CDR3 size: 14 residues. This chain's CDR3 is CASSLDQGAYGYTF. CDR3 bases: TGTGCCAGCAGCTTAGACCAGGGGGCCTATGGCTACACCTTC.

The chain combines TRBV2 with TRBJ1-5, with TRBD1 matching 10 bases. CDR3 size: 20 residues. The germline gives CDR1 SNHLY, CDR2 FYNNEI. The ends lost 4 bases at V and 0 bases at J; junction bases unmatched: 15. The CDR3, as DNA: TGTGCCAGCAGTGGGGACAGGGGACTCCAAACATTAATTAGCAATCAGCCCCAGCATTTT. Translating gives CASSGDRGLQTLISNQPQHF.

The J gene is TRBJ2-1, the V gene TRBV14; 8 bases align to TRBD2. The CDR3 has 16 residues. Germline V gene data show CDR1 as SGHDN and CDR2 as FVKESK. V lost 1 base and J lost 5; bases outside the gene matches: 7. CDR3 nucleotide sequence: TGTGCCAGCAGCCAAGTCCCCAGCGGGAGACACAATGAGCAGTTCTTC. It translates to CASSQVPSGRHNEQFF.

The CDR3, as DNA: TGTGCCAGCAGCACGGGACTAGAGGACTGGGGGACCCAGTACTTC. It codes for CASSTGLEDWGTQYF. The chain uses TRBV5-8 and TRBJ2-5; 8 positions match TRBD2. The CDR3 totals 15 residues. After removal of 4 bases from V and 7 bases from J, the junction contained 12 bases not matched to a gene. Looked up from germline, CDR1 is SGHTS and CDR2 is YDEGEE.

The rearrangement uses TRBV6-1 and TRBJ2-3; no firm D call. Germline loops: CDR1 MNHNS, CDR2 SASEGT. Trimming removed 2 bases from V and 5 bases from J, with 8 bases in between. The CDR3 consists of 13 residues. This chain's CDR3 is CASSEFWLDTQYF. CDR3 DNA sequence: TGTGCCAGCAGTGAATTTTGGTTAGATACGCAGTATTTT.

The chain carries TRBV4-1 and TRBJ2-6, with D hard to call. CDR1 is MGHRA, CDR2 YSYEKL, per germline. This CDR3 is 16 amino acids long. Between the trimmed V and J ends, which lost 0 bases and 2 bases, there was a span of 8 bases. The CDR3 DNA is TGCGCCAGCAGCCAAGAAACAGCAACTGGGGCCAACGTCCTGACTTTC. This codes for CASSQETATGANVLTF.